These 6 T cell receptor beta chains originate from one sample sequenced in a study of shared clonotypes between healthy human individuals. Measured with immunoSEQ multiplex PCR; TCRdb has only the in-frame clones, and not every one. The sample shows more than 2 million clones, roughly 95% of them seen only once. The sequenced sample consisted of naive CD4+ T cells sorted from blood. Subset given: CD45RA+ positively selected. Receptor source: a man between 18 and 29 years old in good health.

This chain connects TRBV19 to TRBJ2-6, with TRBD1 identical over 7 bases. With 3 bases clipped from V and 1 base from J, the junction kept 9 bases outside the gene matches. Germline assignment: CDR1 LNHDA and CDR2 SQIVND (reference sequence). This CDR3 is 18 amino acids long. Here the CDR3 DNA reads TGTGCCAGTAGTATCAGGACAGGCCGACTATCTGGGGCCAACGTCCTGACTTTC. The encoded protein is CASSIRTGRLSGANVLTF.

The V call is TRBV2, the J call TRBJ1-6, with TRBD1 identical over 9 bases. CDR1 and CDR2 (germline): SNHLY, FYNNEI. CDR3 length: 13 amino acids. The trim removed 8 bases at V and 8 bases at J, leaving 4 bases unmatched. CDR3 DNA sequence: TGTGCCAGCGAGGGACAGGGACATTCACCCCTCCACTTT. It specifies CASEGQGHSPLHF.

The chain joins TRBV11-2 to TRBJ2-1; D possibly corresponds to TRBD2 (5 bases). Trimming took 4 bases from V and 1 from J, leaving 11 bases between them. The CDR3 sequence is 15 residues long. CDR1 is SGHAT and CDR2 is FQNNGV in the germline V gene. The CDR3 loop reads CASSSSTRSYNEQFF. CDR3 coding DNA: TGTGCCAGCAGCTCTAGCACTAGATCCTACAATGAGCAGTTCTTC.

The chain uses TRBV7-9 and TRBJ2-7; D is undetermined. The germline V gene encodes CDR1 SEHNR and CDR2 FQNEAQ (reference sequence). CDR3 length: 15 amino acids. V shed 6 bases and J shed 0 bases, with 15 bases lying between them. The DNA of the CDR3 is TGTGCCAGCAGTTTGGGTCCTTCAAGCTCCTACGAGCAGTACTTC. As protein: CASSLGPSSSYEQYF.

The CDR3 DNA reads as TGTGCCAGCAGCGCCGGGCCTGATAGCTCCTACGAGCAGTACTTC. Its translation is CASSAGPDSSYEQYF. V usage is TRBV9 and J usage is TRBJ2-7; D is undetermined. The V gene's germline CDR1 is SGDLS and CDR2 YYNGEE. The CDR3 runs to 15 residues. V lost 3 bases, J lost 0 bases, and 13 bases lay in between.

The table lists this clone with a count of one. V usage is TRBV27 and J usage is TRBJ2-2, with 8 bases that match TRBD2. V was pared by 2 bases and J by 5 bases, with 4 bases of the junction left unmatched. The V gene's germline CDR1 is MNHEY and CDR2 SMNVEV (reference sequence). There are 15 residues in the CDR3. Here the CDR3 reads CASSLTSGGTGELFF. Here the CDR3 DNA reads TGTGCCAGCAGTTTAACCAGCGGGGGAACCGGGGAGCTGTTTTTT.